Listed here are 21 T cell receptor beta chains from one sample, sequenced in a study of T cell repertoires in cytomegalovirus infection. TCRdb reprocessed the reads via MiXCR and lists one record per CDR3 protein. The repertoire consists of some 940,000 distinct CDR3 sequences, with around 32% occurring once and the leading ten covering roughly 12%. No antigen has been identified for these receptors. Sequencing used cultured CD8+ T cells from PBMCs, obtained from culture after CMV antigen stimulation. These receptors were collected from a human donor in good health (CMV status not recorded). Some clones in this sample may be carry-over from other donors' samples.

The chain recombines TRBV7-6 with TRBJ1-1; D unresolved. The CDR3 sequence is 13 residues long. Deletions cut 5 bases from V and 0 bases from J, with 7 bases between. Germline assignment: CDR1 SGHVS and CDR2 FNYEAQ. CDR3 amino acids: CASSRSMNTEAFF. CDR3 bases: TGTGCCAGCAGCCGCAGTATGAACACTGAAGCTTTCTTT.

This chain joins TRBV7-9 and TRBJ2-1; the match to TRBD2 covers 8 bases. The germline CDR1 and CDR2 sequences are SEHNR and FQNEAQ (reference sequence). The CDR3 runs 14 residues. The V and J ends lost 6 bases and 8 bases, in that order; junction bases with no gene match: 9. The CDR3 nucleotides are TGTGCCAGCAGGGATCGGGGGGGCCTCGATGAGCAGTTCTTC. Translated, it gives CASRDRGGLDEQFF.

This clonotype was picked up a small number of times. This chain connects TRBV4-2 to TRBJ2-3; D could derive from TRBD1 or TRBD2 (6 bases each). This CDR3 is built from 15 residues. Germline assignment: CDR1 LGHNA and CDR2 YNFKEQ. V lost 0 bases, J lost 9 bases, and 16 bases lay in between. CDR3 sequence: CASSQDEGGQRTQYF. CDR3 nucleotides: TGTGCCAGCAGCCAAGATGAGGGGGGCCAAAGGACGCAGTATTTT.

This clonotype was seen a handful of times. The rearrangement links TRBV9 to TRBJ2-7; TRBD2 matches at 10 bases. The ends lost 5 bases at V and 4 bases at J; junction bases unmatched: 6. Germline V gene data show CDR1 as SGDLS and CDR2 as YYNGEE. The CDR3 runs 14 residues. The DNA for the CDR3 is TGTGCCAGCAGTCTTAGCGGGGGGTTATACGAGCAGTACTTC. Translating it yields CASSLSGGLYEQYF.

In nucleotides, the CDR3 is TGTGCCAGCATAGGCCGGGAGCAGTACGTC. Translating it yields CASIGREQYV. The J gene is TRBJ2-7, the V gene TRBV2; no clear D gene. The CDR3 has 10 amino acids. Per germline, CDR1 SNHLY and CDR2 FYNNEI. V shed 7 bases and J shed 7 bases, with 8 bases lying between them.

Here the CDR3 DNA reads TGTGCCAGCCTGGCATGGGGCACTGAAGCTTTCTTT. Translated, it gives CASLAWGTEAFF. The chain joins TRBV6-1 to TRBJ1-1, with unresolved D. Per the germline V gene, CDR1 is MNHNS and CDR2 is SASEGT. This CDR3 has 12 amino acids. V lost 8 bases and J 4 bases, leaving 11 bases between the germline ends.

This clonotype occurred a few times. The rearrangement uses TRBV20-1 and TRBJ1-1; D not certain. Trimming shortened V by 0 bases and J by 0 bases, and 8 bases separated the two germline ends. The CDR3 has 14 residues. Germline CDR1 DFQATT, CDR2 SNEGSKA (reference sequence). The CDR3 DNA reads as TGCAGTGCTAGAGACGTCAGAATGAACACTGAAGCTTTCTTT. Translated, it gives CSARDVRMNTEAFF.

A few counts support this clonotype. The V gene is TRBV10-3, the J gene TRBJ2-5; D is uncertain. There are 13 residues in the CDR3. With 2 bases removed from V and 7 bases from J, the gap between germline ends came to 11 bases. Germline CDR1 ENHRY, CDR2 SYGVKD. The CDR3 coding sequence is TGTGCCATCAGTGAGGGCAGTGGCTGGACCCAGTACTTC. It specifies CAISEGSGWTQYF.

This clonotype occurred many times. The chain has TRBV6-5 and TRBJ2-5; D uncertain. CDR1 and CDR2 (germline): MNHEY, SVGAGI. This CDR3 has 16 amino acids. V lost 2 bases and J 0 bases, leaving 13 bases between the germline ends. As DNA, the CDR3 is TGTGCCAGCAGTTACGAGCAGGAGATGTACCAAGAGACCCAGTACTTC. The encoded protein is CASSYEQEMYQETQYF.

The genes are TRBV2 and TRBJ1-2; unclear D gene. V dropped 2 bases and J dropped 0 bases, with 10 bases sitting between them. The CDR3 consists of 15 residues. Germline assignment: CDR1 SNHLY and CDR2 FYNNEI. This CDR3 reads CASSERPSPNYGYTF. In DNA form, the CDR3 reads TGTGCCAGCAGTGAACGGCCCAGCCCTAACTATGGCTACACCTTC.

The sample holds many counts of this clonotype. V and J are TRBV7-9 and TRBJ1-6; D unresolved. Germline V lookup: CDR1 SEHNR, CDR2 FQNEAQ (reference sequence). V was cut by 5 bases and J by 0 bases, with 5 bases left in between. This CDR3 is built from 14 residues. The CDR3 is CASSPSSYNSPLHF. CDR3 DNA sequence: TGTGCCAGCAGCCCGAGCTCCTATAATTCACCCCTCCACTTT.

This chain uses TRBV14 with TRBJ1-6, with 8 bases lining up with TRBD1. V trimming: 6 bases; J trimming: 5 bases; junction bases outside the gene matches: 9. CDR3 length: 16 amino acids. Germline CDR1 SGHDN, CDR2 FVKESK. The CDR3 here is CASSPLGQGNNSPLHF. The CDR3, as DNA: TGTGCCAGCAGTCCGCTCGGACAGGGTAATAATTCACCCCTCCACTTT.

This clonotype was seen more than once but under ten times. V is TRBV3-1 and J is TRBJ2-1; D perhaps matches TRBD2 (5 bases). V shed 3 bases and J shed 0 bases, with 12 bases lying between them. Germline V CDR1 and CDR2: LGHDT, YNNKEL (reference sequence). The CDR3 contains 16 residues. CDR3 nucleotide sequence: TGTGCCAGCAGCCACGAACTTGGGAGCTCCTACAATGAGCAGTTCTTC. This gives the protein CASSHELGSSYNEQFF.

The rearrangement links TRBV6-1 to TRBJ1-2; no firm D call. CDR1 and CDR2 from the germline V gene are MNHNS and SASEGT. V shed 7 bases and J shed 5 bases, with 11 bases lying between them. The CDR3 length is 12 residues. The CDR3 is CASIQGSYGYTF. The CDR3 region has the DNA TGTGCCAGCATTCAAGGGAGTTATGGCTACACCTTC.

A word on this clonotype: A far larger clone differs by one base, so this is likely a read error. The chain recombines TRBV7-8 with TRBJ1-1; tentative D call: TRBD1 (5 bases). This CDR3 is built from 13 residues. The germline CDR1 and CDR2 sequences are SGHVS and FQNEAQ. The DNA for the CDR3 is TGTGTCAGCAGCTCGGGACCGAACACTGAAGCTTTCTTT. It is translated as CVSSSGPNTEAFF.

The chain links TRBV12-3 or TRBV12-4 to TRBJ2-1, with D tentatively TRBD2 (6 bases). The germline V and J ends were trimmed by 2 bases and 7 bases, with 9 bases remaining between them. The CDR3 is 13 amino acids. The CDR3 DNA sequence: TGTGCCAGCAGTTTAAAGGCGGGGAATGAGCAGTTCTTC. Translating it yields CASSLKAGNEQFF.

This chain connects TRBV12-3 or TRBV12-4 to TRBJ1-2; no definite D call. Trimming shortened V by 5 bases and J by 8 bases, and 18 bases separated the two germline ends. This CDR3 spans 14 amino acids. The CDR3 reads CASSPQGPGGGYTF. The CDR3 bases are TGTGCCAGCAGTCCACAAGGACCGGGCGGCGGCTACACCTTC.

DNA for the CDR3: TGTGCCAGCAGCCTAGGGGGCTGGGGTGGCACTGAAGCTTTCTTT. Amino acids: CASSLGGWGGTEAFF. This chain joins TRBV7-9 and TRBJ1-1; 7 nucleotides line up with TRBD1. Losses at the gene ends were 5 bases for V and 4 bases for J; bases not matched to a gene: 10. The germline gives CDR1 SEHNR, CDR2 FQNEAQ (reference sequence). CDR3 length: 15 amino acids.

This chain's CDR3 is CSAAHRGGFNNEQFF. Here the CDR3 DNA reads TGCAGTGCTGCCCATAGGGGGGGCTTCAACAATGAGCAGTTCTTC. V and J are TRBV20-1 and TRBJ2-1; a weak D match, TRBD2 (7 bases). V dropped 5 bases and J dropped 5 bases, with 19 bases sitting between them. The CDR3 loop spans 15 amino acids. Germline V gene data show CDR1 as DFQATT and CDR2 as SNEGSKA (reference sequence).

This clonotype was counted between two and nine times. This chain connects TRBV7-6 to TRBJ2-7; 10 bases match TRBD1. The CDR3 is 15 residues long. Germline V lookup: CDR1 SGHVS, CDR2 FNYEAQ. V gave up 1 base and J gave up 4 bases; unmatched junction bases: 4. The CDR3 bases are TGTGCCAGCAGCTTAGACGGGACAGGGGAATACGAGCAGTACTTC. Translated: CASSLDGTGEYEQYF.

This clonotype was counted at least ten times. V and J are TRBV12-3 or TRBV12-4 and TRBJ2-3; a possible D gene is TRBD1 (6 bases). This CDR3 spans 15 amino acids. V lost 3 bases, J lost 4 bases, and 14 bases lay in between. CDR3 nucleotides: TGTGCCAGCAGTTTTAGGGGGTTTGTGGCAGATACGCAGTATTTT. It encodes CASSFRGFVADTQYF.